This T cell receptor (beta chain) was identified in a study of T cell repertoires in cytomegalovirus infection. About the study: Matching HLA type, along with CMV infection, was indicated by public TCR beta signatures.

This clonotype has a handful of counts. Its specificity is not known. Using its own MiXCR run on the reads, TCRdb lists one record per CDR3 protein. Among about 700,000 distinct CDR3 sequences listed, around 30% were seen once. This CDR3 is 15 amino acids long. V was shortened by 4 bases and J by 4 bases, with 13 bases between the two germline ends. Sequencing was performed on cultured PBMCs, taken from culture after CMV antigen stimulation. The chain joins TRBV12-3 or TRBV12-4 to TRBJ1-4; TRBD1 is a possible D gene (5 bases). The origin of this receptor is a human donor in good health (CMV status not recorded). Some clones in this sample may be carry-over from other donors' samples. CDR3 sequence (DNA): TGTGCCAGCAGTTCCCTAGGTGGGGGTAATGAAAAACTGTTTTTT. Its protein product is CASSSLGGGNEKLFF.